This T cell receptor (beta chain) originates from a study of shared clonotypes between healthy human individuals. Study-wide context: CD4 naive and CD4 memory each took three plates per donor, while CD8 naive took two and CD8 memory one. Study-wide points: Relative to clonotypes present in all four donors, those not shared had lower generation probabilities. Naive subsets generally had larger estimated richness than memory subsets.

As for this clone: Its antigen remains unknown.

Germline assignment: CDR1 MNHEY and CDR2 SVGAGI. J lost 2 bases, V lost 4 bases, and 4 bases had no gene match. The CDR3 sequence is 15 residues long. Some clones are missing from TCRdb's copy, which holds only in-frame ones; the method was immunoSEQ multiplex PCR. The table includes about 1.1 million clones, roughly 80% detected once. Sequencing used memory CD4+ T cells from PBMCs. Described subset: CD45RA-negative fraction. This receptor was taken from a man aged 18 to 30 in good health. Some clones in this sample may be carry-over from other donors' samples. V gene TRBV6-5 combines with J gene TRBJ2-3, with 9 bases that match TRBD1. In nucleotides, the CDR3 is TGTGCCAGCAGTTCCGGGACAGGGCACACAGATACGCAGTATTTT. Amino acids: CASSSGTGHTDTQYF.